The T cell receptor (beta chain) described here comes from a study of T cell responses to AZD1222 COVID-19 vaccine. Here immunoSEQ multiplex PCR was the method, and the copy in TCRdb shows in-frame clones only, minus some. The table records about 180,000 clones, 88% of them present only once. Specimen: peripheral blood, collected 28 days after the second AZD1222 dose. The source is an adult who received the AZD1222 COVID-19 vaccine.

The CDR3 DNA reads as TGTGCCAGCAGCTTAAGAGACTCTGGAAACACCATATATTTT. Translation gives CASSLRDSGNTIYF. The genes are TRBV5-8 and TRBJ1-3; the D is unclear. The V gene's germline CDR1 is SGHTS and CDR2 YDEGEE. There are 14 residues in the CDR3. V was shortened by 2 bases and J by 0 bases, with 6 bases between the two germline ends.